The 21 T cell receptor beta chains presented below share a single source sample, sequenced in a study of PD-1 blockade in classical Hodgkin lymphoma (TCRdb year 2020). Libraries were prepared through the immunoSEQ multiplex PCR assay. TCRdb took this table from immuneACCESS and kept in-frame rearrangements with V and J called. Such tables lack part of the clones; where checked against another copy, unresolved V genes explain under half of the gap, and the rest is unexplained. Across this sample there are roughly 29,000 clones, with approximately 79% seen only once. The ten most abundant clones make up over 0.5% of the sample. In light of the paper, this sample's time point label describes: cycle 4 day 1 (C4D1), after less than 7 weeks of nivolumab. Every trial patient had relapsed following autologous stem cell transplantation, and prior brentuximab vedotin exposure was what differed among cohorts A, B and C. CD4+ T cells were purified from thawed PBMCs by magnetic negative selection with a Miltenyi CD4+ T cell isolation kit.

The starting material was CD4+ T cells from blood, obtained before the fourth cycle of nivolumab. All receptors derive from a human donor with classical Hodgkin lymphoma.

This chain connects TRBV19 to TRBJ1-4; unclear D gene. Trimming cost V 5 bases and J 3 bases, with 13 bases left between them. This CDR3 contains 15 residues. CDR1 and CDR2 from the germline V gene are LNHDA and SQIVND (reference sequence). The CDR3 loop is CASSGVGAANEKLFF. DNA of the CDR3: TGTGCCAGTAGTGGAGTCGGCGCGGCTAATGAAAAACTGTTTTTT.

The V call is TRBV7-7, the J call TRBJ2-5, with 7 nucleotides matching TRBD2. CDR3 length: 12 residues. The V gene's germline CDR1 is SSHAT and CDR2 FNYEAQ (reference sequence). CDR3: CASGQEGETQYF. CDR3 nucleotides: TGTGCTAGCGGGCAGGAGGGGGAGACCCAGTACTTC.

This chain connects TRBV6-5 to TRBJ1-3; D is perhaps TRBD1 (6 bases). The germline V gene encodes CDR1 MNHEY and CDR2 SVGAGI. The V and J ends lost 0 bases and 0 bases respectively, with 9 bases between them. The CDR3 runs 16 residues. The CDR3: CASSYSGGSSGNTIYF. CDR3 bases: TGTGCCAGCAGTTACTCAGGGGGGAGCTCTGGAAACACCATATATTTT.

This chain links TRBV11-1 with TRBJ2-5; the match to TRBD1 covers 8 bases. From germline, CDR1 is SGHAT and CDR2 FQDESV (reference sequence). This CDR3 is 14 amino acids long. Trimming cost V 6 bases and J 5 bases; bases outside gene matches: 8. CDR3 bases: TGTGCCAGCAGTTTCACAGGGGGACTTGAGACCCAGTACTTC. Translated, it gives CASSFTGGLETQYF. The variable domain in full, with the rest retrieved from reference TRBV11-1 and TRBJ2-5, is EAEVAQSPRYKITEKSQAVAFWCDPISGHATLYWYRQILGQGPELLVQFQDESVVDDSQLPKDRFSAERLKGVDSTLKIQPAELGDSAMYLCASSFTGGLETQYFGPGTRLLVL.

In DNA, the CDR3 is TGTGCCAGCAGCTTAGAGCGGACCGGGGAGCTGTTTTTT. Translating it yields CASSLERTGELFF. V and J are TRBV7-9 and TRBJ2-2; D possibly corresponds to TRBD2 (5 bases). V lost 1 base and J 5 bases, leaving 5 bases between the germline ends. Germline V CDR1 and CDR2: SEHNR, FQNEAQ (reference sequence). The CDR3 contains 13 residues.

V gene TRBV6-6 combines with J gene TRBJ2-1; a weak D match, TRBD1 (6 bases). This CDR3 is 14 amino acids long. Germline V lookup: CDR1 MNHNY, CDR2 SVGAGI (reference sequence). Deletions cut 3 bases from V and 9 bases from J, with 15 bases between. CDR3: CASSYAEGDGEQFF. The CDR3 nucleotides read TGTGCCAGCAGTTATGCCGAGGGGGACGGTGAGCAGTTCTTC.

This clone appeared a few times. This chain links TRBV19 with TRBJ1-2, with a possible D match to TRBD1 (5 bases). V lost 1 base to trimming and J lost 4 bases, with 16 bases between them. Germline V gives CDR1 LNHDA, CDR2 SQIVND (reference sequence). The CDR3 spans 16 residues. The CDR3 is CASSIGQPGQSYGYTF. Here the CDR3 DNA reads TGTGCCAGTAGTATAGGACAGCCAGGTCAGAGCTATGGCTACACCTTC.

This clone was seen only a few times. J is TRBJ2-5 and V is TRBV7-3; no definite D call. Per germline, CDR1 SGHTA and CDR2 FQGTGA. There are 13 residues in the CDR3. Deletions cut 5 bases from V and 1 base from J, with 8 bases between. The CDR3 reads CASSRQVQETQYF. The CDR3 DNA sequence: TGTGCCAGCAGCCGACAAGTCCAAGAGACCCAGTACTTC.

This clone is a singleton in its sample. The chain recombines TRBV6-1 with TRBJ1-4, with 8 bases lining up with TRBD1. Trimming cost V 7 bases and J 4 bases; bases outside gene matches: 5. The CDR3 loop spans 14 amino acids. Germline CDR1 and CDR2: MNHNS and SASEGT. The CDR3 nucleotides read TGTGCCAGCACCCGACAGGGGCTTAATGAAAAACTGTTTTTT. Amino acids: CASTRQGLNEKLFF.

This chain connects TRBV13 to TRBJ2-1, with 7 bases lining up with TRBD2. Trimming cost V 5 bases and J 5 bases; bases outside gene matches: 9. The CDR3 sequence is 15 residues long. Germline loops: CDR1 PRHDT, CDR2 FYEKMQ (reference sequence). CDR3 protein: CASSLRIAGHNEQFF. Here the CDR3 DNA reads TGTGCCAGCAGCCTCCGAATAGCGGGTCACAATGAGCAGTTCTTC.

V gene TRBV28 combines with J gene TRBJ2-1; D is perhaps TRBD2 (5 bases). Trimming left V 2 bases short and J 7 bases short, with 9 bases between. The CDR3 runs to 13 residues. Germline V gives CDR1 MDHEN, CDR2 SYDVKM. This chain's CDR3 is CASSLIGSNEQFF. CDR3 sequence (DNA): TGTGCCAGCAGTTTAATAGGGAGTAATGAGCAGTTCTTC. Filled out from reference TRBV28 and TRBJ2-1, the complete variable domain reads DVKVTQSSRYLVKRTGEKVFLECVQDMDHENMFWYRQDPGLGLRLIYFSYDVKMKEKGDIPEGYSVSREKKERFSLILESASTNQTSMYLCASSLIGSNEQFFGPGTRLTVL.

The chain carries TRBV28 and TRBJ2-1; 7 nucleotides line up with TRBD2. Germline loops: CDR1 MDHEN, CDR2 SYDVKM. J was trimmed by 5 bases and V by 3 bases; bases with no gene match: 7. This CDR3 has 15 amino acids. The CDR3, as DNA: TGTGCCAGCAGTTTGGGCGGGAGTGGCGACAATGAGCAGTTCTTC. Amino acid sequence: CASSLGGSGDNEQFF.

In its sample, this clone was seen a few times. J is TRBJ2-7 and V is TRBV18; 11 positions match TRBD1. The CDR3 is 14 amino acids. The germline gives CDR1 KGHSH, CDR2 LQKENI. J was trimmed by 4 bases and V by 6 bases; bases with no gene match: 5. DNA of the CDR3: TGTGCCAGCTCGACGGGACAGGGGGGGTACGAGCAGTACTTC. As protein: CASSTGQGGYEQYF. Drawing the rest from reference TRBV18 and TRBJ2-7, the complete variable domain is NAGVMQNPRHLVRRRGQEARLRCSPMKGHSHVYWYRQLPEEGLKFMVYLQKENIIDESGMPKERFSAEFPKEGPSILRIQQVVRGDSAAYFCASSTGQGGYEQYFGPGTRLTVT.

J is TRBJ2-2 and V is TRBV2; 7 bases fit TRBD1. The J segment lost 1 base and the V segment lost 5 bases, leaving 10 bases of the junction unmatched. Germline V gene lookup returns CDR1 SNHLY and CDR2 FYNNEI. This CDR3 comprises 17 residues. The CDR3 DNA sequence: TGTGCCAGCAGTCGAAAACAAGGGGGCGAGAACACCGGGGAGCTGTTTTTT. Protein product: CASSRKQGGENTGELFF.

V usage is TRBV6-5 and J usage is TRBJ1-5; D uncertain. The CDR3 covers 15 residues. V shed 0 bases and J shed 7 bases, with 13 bases lying between them. In germline, CDR1 is MNHEY, CDR2 SVGAGI. For the CDR3, the DNA is TGTGCCAGCAGTTACTCGCTCCGTGTCGGGCAGCCCCAGCATTTT. Translation gives CASSYSLRVGQPQHF.

This clone was seen once. The J gene is TRBJ2-2, the V gene TRBV19, with 7 bases matching TRBD1. Germline CDR1 LNHDA, CDR2 SQIVND (reference sequence). The V and J ends lost 1 base and 2 bases, in that order; junction bases with no gene match: 1. This CDR3 region has 15 residues. CDR3 DNA sequence: TGTGCCAGTAGTATAGGGACAGGAAACACCGGGGAGCTGTTTTTT. Encoded protein: CASSIGTGNTGELFF.

The chain carries TRBV7-2 and TRBJ2-3; D is ambiguous. CDR3 length equals 12 residues. CDR1 is SGHTA and CDR2 is FQGNSA in the germline V gene. Trimming cost V 0 bases and J 4 bases, with 2 bases left between them. CDR3 amino acids: CASSLAADTQYF. The CDR3, as DNA: TGTGCCAGCAGCTTAGCGGCAGATACGCAGTATTTT.

This chain links TRBV28 with TRBJ1-3; TRBD1 matches 9 bases. V lost 3 bases, J lost 2 bases, and 8 bases stayed unmatched. Germline V gene sequence: CDR1 MDHEN, CDR2 SYDVKM. The CDR3 has 17 residues. For the CDR3, the DNA is TGTGCCAGCAGTTTTAGTGGGACAGGGATAGCTGGAAACACCATATATTTT. Amino acids: CASSFSGTGIAGNTIYF. Full variable domain (rest looked up from reference TRBV28 and TRBJ1-3): DVKVTQSSRYLVKRTGEKVFLECVQDMDHENMFWYRQDPGLGLRLIYFSYDVKMKEKGDIPEGYSVSREKKERFSLILESASTNQTSMYLCASSFSGTGIAGNTIYFGEGSWLTVV.

This chain joins TRBV5-1 and TRBJ1-4; 7 bases map to TRBD1. V shed 0 bases and J 8 bases; nucleotides not matched to a gene: 7. There are 15 residues in the CDR3. The germline V gene encodes CDR1 SGHRS and CDR2 YFSETQ. The CDR3 sequence is CASSLVGTATEKLFF. In DNA form, the CDR3 reads TGCGCCAGCAGCTTGGTGGGGACAGCAACCGAAAAACTGTTTTTT.

V gene TRBV5-5 combines with J gene TRBJ2-7; TRBD2 is a possible D gene (6 bases). Trimming removed 2 bases at V and 5 bases at J, with 17 bases between. This CDR3 spans 15 amino acids. CDR1 and CDR2 from the germline V gene are SGHKS and YYEKEE (reference sequence). The CDR3 region is CASSLAGPSSHEQYF. CDR3 in DNA: TGTGCCAGCAGCTTAGCGGGCCCCAGCAGCCACGAGCAGTACTTC.

The chain recombines TRBV6-1 with TRBJ2-2, with D tentatively TRBD1 (6 bases). With 5 bases removed from V and 4 bases from J, the gap between germline ends came to 11 bases. Germline lookup yields CDR1 MNHNS and CDR2 SASEGT. The CDR3 totals 14 residues. For the CDR3, the DNA is TGTGCCAGCAGTCCTGGACAGCTCACCGGGGAGCTGTTTTTT. It translates to CASSPGQLTGELFF.